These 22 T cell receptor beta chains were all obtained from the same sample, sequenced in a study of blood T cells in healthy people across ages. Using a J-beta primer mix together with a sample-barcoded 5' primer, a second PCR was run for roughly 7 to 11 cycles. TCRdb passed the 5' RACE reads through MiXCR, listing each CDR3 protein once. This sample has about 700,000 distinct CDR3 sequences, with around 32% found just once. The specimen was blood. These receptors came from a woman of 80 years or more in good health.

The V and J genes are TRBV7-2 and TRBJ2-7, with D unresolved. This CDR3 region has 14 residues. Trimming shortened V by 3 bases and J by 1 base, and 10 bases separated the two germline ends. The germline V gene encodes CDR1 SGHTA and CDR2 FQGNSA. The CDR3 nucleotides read TGTGCCAGCAGCTTCTGGGCGGAGTCCTACGAGCAGTACTTC. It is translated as CASSFWAESYEQYF.

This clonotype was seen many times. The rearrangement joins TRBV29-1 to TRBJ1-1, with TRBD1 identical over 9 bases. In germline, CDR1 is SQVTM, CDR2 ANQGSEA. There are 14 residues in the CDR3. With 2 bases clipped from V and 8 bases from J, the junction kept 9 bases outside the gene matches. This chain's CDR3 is CSVESGQGRREAFF. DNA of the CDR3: TGCAGCGTTGAAAGTGGACAGGGGCGGAGAGAAGCTTTCTTT.

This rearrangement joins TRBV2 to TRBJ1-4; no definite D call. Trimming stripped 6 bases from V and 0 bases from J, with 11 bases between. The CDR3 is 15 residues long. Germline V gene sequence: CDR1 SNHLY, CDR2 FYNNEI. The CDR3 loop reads CASSPSKATNEKLFF. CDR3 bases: TGTGCCAGCAGCCCGTCAAAGGCAACTAATGAAAAACTGTTTTTT.

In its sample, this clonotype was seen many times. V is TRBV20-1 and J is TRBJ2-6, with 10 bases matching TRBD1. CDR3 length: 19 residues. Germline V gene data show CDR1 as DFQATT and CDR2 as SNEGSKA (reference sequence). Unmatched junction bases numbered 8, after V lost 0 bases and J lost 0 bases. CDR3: CSARDRQGADSSGANVLTF. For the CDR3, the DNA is TGCAGTGCTAGAGATCGACAGGGGGCTGATTCCTCTGGGGCCAACGTCCTGACTTTC.

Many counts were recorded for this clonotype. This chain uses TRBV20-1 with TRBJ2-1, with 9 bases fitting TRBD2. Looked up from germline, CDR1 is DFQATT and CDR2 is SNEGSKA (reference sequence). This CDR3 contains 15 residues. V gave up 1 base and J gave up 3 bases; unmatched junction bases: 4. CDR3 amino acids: CSARVGSGGYNEQFF. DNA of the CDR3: TGCAGTGCTAGAGTAGGTAGCGGGGGCTACAATGAGCAGTTCTTC.

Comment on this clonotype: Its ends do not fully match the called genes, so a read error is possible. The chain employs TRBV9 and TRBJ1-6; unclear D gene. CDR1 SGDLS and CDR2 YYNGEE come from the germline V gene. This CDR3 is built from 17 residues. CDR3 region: CASIVGSRSTYNSPLHF. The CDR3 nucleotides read TGTGCCAGCATCGTAGGATCGAGGAGCACCTATAATTCACCCCTCCACTTT.

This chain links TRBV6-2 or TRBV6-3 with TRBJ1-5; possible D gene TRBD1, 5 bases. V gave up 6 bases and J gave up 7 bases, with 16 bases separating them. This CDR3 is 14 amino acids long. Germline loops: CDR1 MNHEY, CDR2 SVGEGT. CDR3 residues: CASRLQGPGQPQHF. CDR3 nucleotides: TGTGCCAGCAGGCTCCAGGGACCGGGCCAGCCCCAGCATTTT.

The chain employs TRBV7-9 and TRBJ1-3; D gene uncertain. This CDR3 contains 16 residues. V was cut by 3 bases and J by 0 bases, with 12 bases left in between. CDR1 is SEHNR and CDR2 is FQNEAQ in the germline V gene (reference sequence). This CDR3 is CASSFSGSSSGNTIYF. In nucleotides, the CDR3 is TGTGCCAGCAGCTTTTCGGGCTCCAGCTCTGGAAACACCATATATTTT.

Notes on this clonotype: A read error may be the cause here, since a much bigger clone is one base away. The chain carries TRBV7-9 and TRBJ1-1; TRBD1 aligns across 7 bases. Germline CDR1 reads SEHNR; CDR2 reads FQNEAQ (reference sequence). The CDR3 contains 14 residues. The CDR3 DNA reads TGTGCCAGCAGCAGAGGGGGCTCGAACACTGGAGCTTTCTTT. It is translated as CASSRGGSNTGAFF. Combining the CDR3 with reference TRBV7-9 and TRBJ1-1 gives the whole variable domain DTGVSQNPRHKITKRGQNVTFRCDPISEHNRLYWYRQTLGQGPEFLTYFQNEAQLEKSRLLSDRFSAERPKGSFSTLEIQRTEQGDSAMYLCASSRGGSNTGAFFGQGTRLTVV.

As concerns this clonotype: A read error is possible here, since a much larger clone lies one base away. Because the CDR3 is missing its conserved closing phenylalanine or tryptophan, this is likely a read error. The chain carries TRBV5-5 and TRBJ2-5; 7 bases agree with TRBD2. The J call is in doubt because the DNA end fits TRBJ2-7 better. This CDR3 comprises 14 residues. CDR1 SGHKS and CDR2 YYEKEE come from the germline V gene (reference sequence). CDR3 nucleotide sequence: TGTGCCAGCAGCTCGCCTGGTACGGGGGGCGAGCAGTACTGC. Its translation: CASSSPGTGGEQYC.

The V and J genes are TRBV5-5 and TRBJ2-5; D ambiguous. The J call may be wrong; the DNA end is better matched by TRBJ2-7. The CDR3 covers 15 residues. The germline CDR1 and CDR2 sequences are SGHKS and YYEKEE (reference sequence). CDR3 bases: TGTGCCAGCAGCTTGGTCTGGTTGGGGACCTACGAGCAGTACTTC. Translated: CASSLVWLGTYEQYF.

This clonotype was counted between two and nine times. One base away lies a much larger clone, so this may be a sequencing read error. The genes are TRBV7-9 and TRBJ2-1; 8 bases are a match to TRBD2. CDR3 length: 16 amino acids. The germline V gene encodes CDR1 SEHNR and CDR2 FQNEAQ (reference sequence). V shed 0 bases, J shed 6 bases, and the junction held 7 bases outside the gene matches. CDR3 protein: CASSLAGGLVGNEQFF. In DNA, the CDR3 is TGTGCCAGCAGCTTAGCTGGGGGACTAGTGGGCAATGAGCAGTTCTTC.

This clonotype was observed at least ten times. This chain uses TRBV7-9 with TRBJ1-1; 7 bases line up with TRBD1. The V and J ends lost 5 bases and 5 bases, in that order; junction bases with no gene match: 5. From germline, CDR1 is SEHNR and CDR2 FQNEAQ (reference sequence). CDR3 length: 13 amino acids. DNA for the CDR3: TGTGCCAGCAGCCTAGAGGGACAGACTGAAGCTTTCTTT. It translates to CASSLEGQTEAFF.

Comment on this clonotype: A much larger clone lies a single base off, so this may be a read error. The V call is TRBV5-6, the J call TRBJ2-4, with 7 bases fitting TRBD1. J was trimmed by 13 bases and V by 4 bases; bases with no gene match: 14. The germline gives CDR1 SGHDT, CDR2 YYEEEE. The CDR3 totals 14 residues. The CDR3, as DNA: TGTGCCAGCAGCGTACCGGGACAGCCCTACGGGCAGTACTTC. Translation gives CASSVPGQPYGQYF.

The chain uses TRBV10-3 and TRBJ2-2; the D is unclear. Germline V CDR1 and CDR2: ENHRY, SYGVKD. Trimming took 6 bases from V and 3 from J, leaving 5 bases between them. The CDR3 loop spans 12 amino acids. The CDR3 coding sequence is TGTGCCATCAGGGGATACACCGGGGAGCTGTTTTTT. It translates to CAIRGYTGELFF.

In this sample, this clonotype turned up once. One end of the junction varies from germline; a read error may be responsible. CDR3 nucleotide sequence: TGCGCCAGCAGCCGAGGGGACAAGGGCTTAGCTAACTATGGCAACACCTTC. This gives the protein CASSRGDKGLANYGNTF. This chain joins TRBV4-3 and TRBJ1-2; TRBD1 is a possible D gene (6 bases). The CDR3 loop spans 17 amino acids. Germline values: CDR1 LGHNA, CDR2 YSLEER.

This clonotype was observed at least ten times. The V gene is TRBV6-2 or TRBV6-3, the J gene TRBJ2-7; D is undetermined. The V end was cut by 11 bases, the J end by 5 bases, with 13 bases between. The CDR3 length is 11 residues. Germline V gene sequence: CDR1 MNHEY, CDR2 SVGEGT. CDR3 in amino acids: CAVGQIHEQYF. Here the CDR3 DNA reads TGTGCCGTTGGCCAGATACACGAGCAGTACTTC.

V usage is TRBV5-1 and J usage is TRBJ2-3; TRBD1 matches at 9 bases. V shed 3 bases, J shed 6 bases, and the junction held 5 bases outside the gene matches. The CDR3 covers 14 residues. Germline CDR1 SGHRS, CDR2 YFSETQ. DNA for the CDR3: TGCGCCAGCAGCTCCTGGACAGGGGCTGATACGCAGTATTTT. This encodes CASSSWTGADTQYF. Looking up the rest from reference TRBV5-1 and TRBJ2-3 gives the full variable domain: KAGVTQTPRYLIKTRGQQVTLSCSPISGHRSVSWYQQTPGQGLQFLFEYFSETQRNKGNFPGRFSGRQFSNSRSEMNVSTLELGDSALYLCASSSWTGADTQYFGPGTRLTVL.

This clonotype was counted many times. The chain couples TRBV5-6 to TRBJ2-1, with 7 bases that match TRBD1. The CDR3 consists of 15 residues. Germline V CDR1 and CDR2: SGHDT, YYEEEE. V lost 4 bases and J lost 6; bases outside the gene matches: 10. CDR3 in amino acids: CASSSYLRDSNEQFF. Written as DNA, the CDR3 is TGTGCCAGCAGCAGCTACCTTCGGGACAGCAATGAGCAGTTCTTC.

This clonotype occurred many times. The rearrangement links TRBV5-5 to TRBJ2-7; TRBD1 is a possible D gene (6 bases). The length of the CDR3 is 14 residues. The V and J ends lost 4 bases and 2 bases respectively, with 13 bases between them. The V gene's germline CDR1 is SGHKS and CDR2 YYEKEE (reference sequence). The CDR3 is CASSTLDRPYEQYF. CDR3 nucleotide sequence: TGTGCCAGCAGCACCCTTGACAGGCCCTACGAGCAGTACTTC.

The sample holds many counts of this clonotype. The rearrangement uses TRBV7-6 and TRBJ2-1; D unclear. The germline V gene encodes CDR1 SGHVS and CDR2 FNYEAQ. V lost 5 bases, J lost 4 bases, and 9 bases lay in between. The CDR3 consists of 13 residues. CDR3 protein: CASSPDPYNEQFF. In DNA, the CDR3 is TGTGCCAGCAGCCCGGACCCGTACAATGAGCAGTTCTTC.

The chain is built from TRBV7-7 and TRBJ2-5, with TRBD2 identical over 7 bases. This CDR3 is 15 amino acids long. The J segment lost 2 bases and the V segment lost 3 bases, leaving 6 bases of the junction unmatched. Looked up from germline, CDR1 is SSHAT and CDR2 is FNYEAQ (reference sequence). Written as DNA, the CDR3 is TGTGCCAGCAGCTTGGGGGGGGGGAAACAAGAGACCCAGTACTTC. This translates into CASSLGGGKQETQYF.